This is a list of T cell receptor beta chains from one sample in a study of blood T cell repertoires in COVID-19. The assay was immunoSEQ multiplex PCR, and TCRdb's table has in-frame clones only and misses some. The table lists 150,000 to 200,000 clones, 80% to 85% of them singletons. The sample comprised peripheral blood. All receptors derive from a woman in her sixties or seventies with COVID-19, enrolled during active disease. The CDR3 runs from the conserved cysteine through the conserved F or W. Fields, in order: CDR3 protein, CDR3 DNA, V gene, CDR3 length, clone size, J gene, D gene. D genes are given only for firm matches. The size field is filled for only some rows; it gives once, few, many or a size class.

CASSPGESRFF	TGTGCCAGCTCACCCGGGGAATCGCGATTCTTC	TRBV18	11	-	TRBJ2-1	-
CSVADRALDGYTF	TGCAGCGTTGCCGACAGGGCTTTAGACGGCTACACCTTC	TRBV29-1	13	-	TRBJ1-2	TRBD1
CASSQERTGGSEAFF	TGTGCCAGCAGCCAAGAGAGGACAGGGGGCTCTGAAGCTTTCTTT	TRBV14	15	-	TRBJ1-1	TRBD1
CASSLEWRGGETQYF	TGTGCCAGCAGCTTAGAGTGGAGGGGCGGGGAGACCCAGTACTTC	TRBV7-8	15	-	TRBJ2-5	-
CASSTGQLNTEAFF	TGTGCCAGCAGCACGGGACAATTAAACACTGAAGCTTTCTTT	TRBV13	14	-	TRBJ1-1	-
CASSRLYEGAQYF	TGTGCCAGCAGCCGGCTATACGAAGGGGCCCAGTACTTC	TRBV3-1/TRBV3-2	13	-	TRBJ2-5	-
CASSRTGSFDYGYTF	TGTGCCAGCAGTAGGACAGGGAGTTTCGACTATGGCTACACCTTC	TRBV7-9	15	-	TRBJ1-2	TRBD1
CASSTGHLTQDEQFF	TGTGCCAGCAGTACGGGACACCTAACGCAGGATGAGCAGTTCTTC	TRBV5-4	15	-	TRBJ2-1	-
CASSDRHNGQPQHF	TGTGCCAGCAGTGACAGACACAACGGTCAGCCCCAGCATTTT	TRBV6-1	14	-	TRBJ1-5	-
CASSYQQGYEQYF	TGCGCCAGCAGTTATCAACAGGGCTACGAGCAGTACTTC	TRBV5-1	13	-	TRBJ2-7	-
CASSLRGTSGAHTQYF	TGTGCCAGCAGTTTAAGGGGGACTAGCGGGGCCCATACGCAGTATTTT	TRBV27	16	-	TRBJ2-3	TRBD2
CASSRSSANYGYTF	TGTGCCAGTAGTCGGTCCTCGGCTAACTATGGCTACACCTTC	TRBV19	14	-	TRBJ1-2	-
CASSVSEDRGRYNEQFF	TGCGCCAGCAGCGTAAGTGAGGACAGGGGGCGATACAATGAGCAGTTCTTC	TRBV5-1	17	-	TRBJ2-1	TRBD1
CASSLGAPNTEAFF	TGTGCCAGCAGCTTAGGGGCTCCGAACACTGAAGCTTTCTTT	TRBV11-3	14	-	TRBJ1-1	-
CASSLARQIYNEQFF	TGCGCCAGCAGCTTGGCCCGACAGATCTACAATGAGCAGTTCTTC	TRBV5-1	15	-	TRBJ2-1	-
CASSVEGGATEAFF	TGTGCCAGCAGCGTAGAAGGGGGCGCAACTGAAGCTTTCTTT	TRBV9	14	-	TRBJ1-1	TRBD1
CASSPGRVGGTDTQYF	TGTGCCAGCAGCCCAGGACGGGTAGGGGGCACAGATACGCAGTATTTT	TRBV9	16	-	TRBJ2-3	-
CATSDPASSAHRGSEQFF	TGTGCCACCAGTGATCCCGCCTCTAGCGCGCATAGGGGAAGTGAGCAGTTCTTC	TRBV24-1	18	-	TRBJ2-1	-
CASGTGVFGNQPQHF	TGTGCTAGTGGGACAGGGGTTTTTGGCAATCAGCCCCAGCATTTT	TRBV12-5	15	-	TRBJ1-5	TRBD1
CASSPASGSYTGELFF	TGTGCCAGCAGCCCTGCTAGCGGGAGTTATACCGGGGAGCTGTTTTTT	TRBV7-2	16	-	TRBJ2-2	TRBD2
CASSWRGPPNTEAFF	TGCGCCAGCAGCTGGAGGGGACCGCCGAACACTGAAGCTTTCTTT	TRBV5-1	15	-	TRBJ1-1	-
CASSVALAGGPLGNEQFF	TGTGCCAGCAGCGTAGCGTTAGCGGGAGGGCCCTTAGGCAATGAGCAGTTCTTC	TRBV9	18	-	TRBJ2-1	TRBD2
CAWIQGEAFF	TGTGCCTGGATCCAGGGTGAAGCTTTCTTT	TRBV30	10	-	TRBJ1-1	-
CAIRIDINSGNTIYF	TGTGCCATCAGAATCGACATAAACTCTGGAAACACCATATATTTT	TRBV10-3	15	-	TRBJ1-3	-
CASSLRQGNTGELFF	TGTGCCAGCAGCCTACGACAGGGGAACACCGGGGAGCTGTTTTTT	TRBV7-9	15	-	TRBJ2-2	TRBD1
CASSERGYTDTQYF	TGTGCCAGCAGTGAAAGAGGGTACACAGATACGCAGTATTTT	TRBV6-1	14	-	TRBJ2-3	-
CSASPAHLAKNIQYF	TGCAGTGCTAGTCCAGCGCATCTAGCCAAAAACATTCAGTACTTC	TRBV20-1	15	-	TRBJ2-4	-
CARRAAELSTDTQYF	TGTGCCAGAAGAGCGGCGGAGCTTAGCACAGATACGCAGTATTTT	TRBV2	15	once	TRBJ2-3	-
CASSQTGDQPQHF	TGTGCCAGCTCGCAGACAGGGGATCAGCCCCAGCATTTT	TRBV18	13	-	TRBJ1-5	TRBD1
CASSLGRERAYNEQFF	TGTGCCAGCAGTTTAGGACGGGAGAGGGCCTACAATGAGCAGTTCTTC	TRBV27	16	-	TRBJ2-1	-
CSASAGGYGYTF	TGCAGTGCTAGTGCAGGGGGCTATGGCTACACCTTC	TRBV20-1	12	-	TRBJ1-2	TRBD1
CASSLRGGRAGELFF	TGTGCCAGCAGTCTCCGGGGGGGGAGGGCCGGGGAGCTGTTTTTT	TRBV6-5	15	-	TRBJ2-2	TRBD2
CASSSTPRTAFSGNTIYF	TGTGCCAGCAGTTCTACCCCGCGGACAGCATTCTCTGGAAACACCATATATTTT	TRBV27	18	-	TRBJ1-3	-
CAISGGGNEQFF	TGTGCCATCAGTGGGGGGGGGAATGAGCAGTTCTTC	TRBV10-3	12	-	TRBJ2-1	TRBD2
CASSFRASEETQYF	TGTGCCAGCAGCTTTCGGGCTAGCGAAGAGACCCAGTACTTC	TRBV5-4	14	-	TRBJ2-5	-
CARSPLAGGPSENIQYF	TGTGCCAGAAGCCCGTTAGCGGGAGGGCCTTCGGAAAACATTCAGTACTTC	TRBV5-3	17	once	TRBJ2-4	TRBD2
CASSIRQGTEAFF	TGTGCCAGTAGTATTCGGCAGGGGACTGAAGCTTTCTTT	TRBV19	13	-	TRBJ1-1	-
CASSLVSGANVLTF	TGCGCCAGCAGCTTGGTGTCGGGGGCCAACGTCCTGACTTTC	TRBV5-1	14	few	TRBJ2-6	-
CASSYPPPGSSPEAFF	TGTGCCAGCAGTTACCCACCCCCGGGGAGTAGCCCTGAAGCTTTCTTT	TRBV6-2/TRBV6-3	16	-	TRBJ1-1	-
CASSALQGSNTEAFF	TGCGCCAGCAGCGCGCTACAGGGATCAAACACTGAAGCTTTCTTT	TRBV5-1	15	-	TRBJ1-1	-
CASSYKGGRGSPLHF	TGTGCCAGCAGTTATAAAGGGGGTAGAGGTTCACCCCTCCACTTT	TRBV6-5	15	few	TRBJ1-6	-